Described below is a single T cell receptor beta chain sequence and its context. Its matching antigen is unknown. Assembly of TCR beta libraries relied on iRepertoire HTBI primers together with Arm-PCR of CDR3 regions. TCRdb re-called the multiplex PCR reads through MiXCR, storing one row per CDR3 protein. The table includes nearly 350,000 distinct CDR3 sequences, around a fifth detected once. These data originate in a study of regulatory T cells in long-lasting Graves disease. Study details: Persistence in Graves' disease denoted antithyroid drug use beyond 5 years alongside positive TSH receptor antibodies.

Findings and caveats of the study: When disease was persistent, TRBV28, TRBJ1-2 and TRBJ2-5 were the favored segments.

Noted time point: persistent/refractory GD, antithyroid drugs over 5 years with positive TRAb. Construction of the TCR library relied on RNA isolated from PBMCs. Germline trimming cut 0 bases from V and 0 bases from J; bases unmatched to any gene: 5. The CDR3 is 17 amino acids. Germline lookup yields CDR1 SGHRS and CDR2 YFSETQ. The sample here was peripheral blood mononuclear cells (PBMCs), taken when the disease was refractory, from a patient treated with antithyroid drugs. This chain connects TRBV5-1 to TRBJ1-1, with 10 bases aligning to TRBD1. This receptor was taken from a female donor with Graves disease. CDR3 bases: TGCGCCAGCAGCTTGGGGGACAGGGGAGTTGTGAACACTGAAGCTTTCTTT. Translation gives CASSLGDRGVVNTEAFF.